These 22 T cell receptor beta chains originate from one sample sequenced in a study of T-cell reconstitution after alpha-beta-depleted transplantation in children. TCRbeta library construction was performed incorporating unique molecular identifiers. TCRdb ran MiXCR on the PCR reads and lists one entry per CDR3 protein. Of fewer than 1 million distinct CDR3 sequences listed, about 16% were seen once; the top ten hold approximately 4.5%. The material was PBMCs, mostly from graft donor cells, obtained 360 days after TCRalphabeta/CD19-depleted stem cell transplant. Receptors originate from a male patient younger than 18 who had a stem cell transplant for acute lymphoblastic leukemia, so the T cells may come from the graft donor.

This clonotype was recorded a few times. The chain employs TRBV11-1 and TRBJ2-5; tentatively, D is TRBD2 (5 bases). CDR3 length equals 18 residues. V was trimmed by 4 bases and J by 2 bases, leaving 23 bases between them. Germline V lookup: CDR1 SGHAT, CDR2 FQDESV (reference sequence). The CDR3 DNA follows: TGTGCCAGCAGCTACAACCTGAAGAGAGAGCGGCGGCAAGAGACCCAGTACTTC. Its translation is CASSYNLKRERRQETQYF.

The table lists this clonotype with a few counts. The rearrangement joins TRBV18 to TRBJ2-7, with D perhaps TRBD1 (6 bases). CDR3 length equals 17 residues. V lost 0 bases, J lost 5 bases, and 20 bases lay in between. Per germline, CDR1 KGHSH and CDR2 LQKENI. CDR3 coding DNA: TGTGCCAGCTCACCACCGTTCTTAACCGGGACATGGGACGAGCAGTACTTC. It specifies CASSPPFLTGTWDEQYF.

This clonotype was counted only a few times. The chain joins TRBV6-2 or TRBV6-3 to TRBJ2-2; D possibly matches TRBD1 or TRBD2 (5 bases each). Germline CDR1 reads MNHEY; CDR2 reads SVGEGT. The CDR3 runs to 18 residues. V was clipped by 4 bases and J by 2 bases, with 20 bases between them. CDR3 nucleotides: TGTGCCAGCAGTTCCGAACCCCTGGGGACGGGCAACACCGGGGAGCTGTTTTTT. As protein: CASSSEPLGTGNTGELFF.

At least ten counts were recorded for this clonotype. The CDR3 DNA is TGTGCCAGCAGCTGGGGACTTGTAGGTCTCCCAGATACGCAGTATTTT. This translates into CASSWGLVGLPDTQYF. The chain employs TRBV5-5 and TRBJ2-3; possibly TRBD2 for D (6 bases). Trimming pared 3 bases from V and 4 bases from J, leaving 18 bases between. Germline V gene sequence: CDR1 SGHKS, CDR2 YYEKEE (reference sequence). The CDR3 runs 16 residues.

This clonotype was found many times. The junction does not match germline at one end; this may be a read error. The J gene is TRBJ2-3, the V gene TRBV5-1; D remains ambiguous. Germline V gene sequence: CDR1 SGHRS, CDR2 YFSETQ. The CDR3 is 12 residues long. CDR3 bases: TGTGCCAGCAGCAGTCTGGGGGATACGCAGTATTTT. This gives the protein CASSSLGDTQYF.

This clonotype was found many times. The V gene is TRBV7-3, the J gene TRBJ2-3; 7 nucleotides match TRBD2. With 6 bases clipped from V and 2 bases from J, the junction kept 5 bases outside the gene matches. Looked up from germline, CDR1 is SGHTA and CDR2 is FQGTGA. The CDR3 consists of 14 residues. The CDR3: CASRQGLDTDTQYF. The CDR3 DNA reads TGTGCCAGCAGACAAGGACTAGACACAGATACGCAGTATTTT.

Worth noting for this clonotype: The junction departs from germline at one end; a sequencing error may be responsible. V and J are TRBV5-1 and TRBJ2-7; D unresolved. Germline V gene lookup returns CDR1 SGHRS and CDR2 YFSETQ. The CDR3 extends over 15 amino acids. The CDR3 sequence: CASSLEAATIYEQCF. CDR3 DNA sequence: TGCGCCAGCAGCTTGGAGGCGGCGACCATCTACGAGCAGTGCTTC.

This chain connects TRBV24-1 to TRBJ2-7, with a possible D match to TRBD2 (6 bases). Trimming shortened V by 5 bases and J by 0 bases, and 10 bases separated the two germline ends. In germline, CDR1 is KGHDR, CDR2 SFDVKD. This CDR3 region has 14 residues. The CDR3: CATSVAGSSYEQYF. The CDR3 bases are TGTGCCACCAGTGTGGCCGGGAGCTCCTACGAGCAGTACTTC.

This chain uses TRBV25-1 with TRBJ2-2; TRBD1 matches at 10 bases. Germline V lookup: CDR1 MGHDK, CDR2 SYGVNS. CDR3 size: 16 residues. J gave up 5 bases and V 2 bases, and 5 bases lay outside the gene matches. The CDR3 protein is CASSELGQGNTGELFF. Here the CDR3 DNA reads TGTGCCAGCAGTGAACTGGGACAGGGGAATACCGGGGAGCTGTTTTTT.

The genes are TRBV5-1 and TRBJ2-7, with D possibly being TRBD1 or TRBD2 (5 bases each). Germline-derived CDR1 and CDR2 are SGHRS and YFSETQ. Trimming took off 1 base at V and 3 bases at J, with 14 bases between the two ends. The CDR3 is made up of 15 amino acids. In nucleotides, the CDR3 is TGCGCCAGCAGCTTGAAAGGGACCCCATACTACGAGCAGTACTTC. Its translation is CASSLKGTPYYEQYF.

The sample holds a few counts of this clonotype. J is TRBJ2-5 and V is TRBV7-9; tentative D call: TRBD2 (5 bases). V dropped 10 bases and J dropped 0 bases, with 18 bases sitting between them. The length of the CDR3 is 15 residues. Germline CDR1 SEHNR, CDR2 FQNEAQ (reference sequence). The CDR3 loop reads CAIHPTGFYQETQYF. The CDR3, as DNA: TGTGCCATTCACCCTACGGGGTTCTACCAAGAGACCCAGTACTTC.

In its sample, this clonotype was seen a few times. CDR3 protein: CASSLEVAVTYEQYF. DNA of the CDR3: TGTGCCAGCAGCTTAGAGGTAGCGGTGACCTACGAGCAGTACTTC. The rearrangement uses TRBV7-2 and TRBJ2-7; D perhaps matches TRBD2 (6 bases). V gave up 1 base and J gave up 2 bases, with 12 bases separating them. This CDR3 contains 15 residues. CDR1 is SGHTA and CDR2 is FQGNSA in the germline V gene. The full variable domain, rest sourced from reference TRBV7-2 and TRBJ2-7, is GAGVSQSPSNKVTEKGKDVELRCDPISGHTALYWYRQSLGQGLEFLIYFQGNSAPDKSGLPSDRFSAERTGGSVSTLTIQRTQQEDSAVYLCASSLEVAVTYEQYFGPGTRLTVT.

This clonotype was counted only a few times. The chain couples TRBV9 to TRBJ2-7; 11 bases agree with TRBD2. V dropped 3 bases and J dropped 6; count of bases not matched to a gene: 8. This CDR3 spans 15 amino acids. Looked up from germline, CDR1 is SGDLS and CDR2 is YYNGEE. The CDR3 DNA reads as TGTGCCAGCAGCGCGGGACTAGCGGAGACGGGCGAGCAGTACTTC. This translates into CASSAGLAETGEQYF.

This clonotype occurred a few times. CDR3: CASRNSRGSPPYEQYF. The DNA of the CDR3 is TGTGCCAGCAGGAACAGCCGGGGGTCCCCACCCTACGAGCAGTACTTC. The V and J genes are TRBV21-1 and TRBJ2-7; TRBD1, the table's D call, lacks a check against the DNA. TRBV21-1 is noted as a pseudogene. The CDR3 length is 16 residues.

The rearrangement joins TRBV7-6 to TRBJ1-4; 12 nucleotides line up with TRBD1. From germline, CDR1 is SGHVS and CDR2 FNYEAQ. The ends lost 4 bases at V and 6 bases at J; junction bases unmatched: 6. CDR3 length: 16 residues. CDR3 sequence: CASSWGQGALYEKLFF. CDR3 in DNA: TGTGCCAGCAGCTGGGGACAGGGGGCCCTTTATGAAAAACTGTTTTTT.

The V call is TRBV12-3 or TRBV12-4, the J call TRBJ2-7; 11 positions match TRBD2. V lost 7 bases, J lost 0 bases, and 5 bases stayed unmatched. This CDR3 region has 15 residues. CDR3 residues: CASTLSGRASYEQYF. CDR3 nucleotide sequence: TGTGCCAGCACCCTTAGCGGGAGGGCCTCCTACGAGCAGTACTTC.

The rearrangement links TRBV10-3 to TRBJ2-7, with 7 positions matching TRBD1. Germline assignment: CDR1 ENHRY and CDR2 SYGVKD. With 5 bases clipped from V and 4 bases from J, the junction kept 11 bases outside the gene matches. The CDR3 totals 15 residues. DNA for the CDR3: TGTGCCATCAGTAACCACGACAGGGCCGGGTACGAGCAGTACTTC. Its translation is CAISNHDRAGYEQYF.

The gene calls are TRBV27 and TRBJ2-2; unclear D gene. Germline CDR1 MNHEY, CDR2 SMNVEV (reference sequence). The V end was cut by 6 bases, the J end by 0 bases, with 11 bases between. This CDR3 has 15 amino acids. This CDR3 is CASSISFANTGELFF. CDR3 nucleotide sequence: TGTGCCAGCAGCATCAGCTTCGCGAACACCGGGGAGCTGTTTTTT.

The rearrangement links TRBV11-2 to TRBJ2-7, with D maybe TRBD2 (6 bases). The CDR3 is 17 amino acids. In germline, CDR1 is SGHAT, CDR2 FQNNGV. Deletions cut 1 base from V and 0 bases from J, with 16 bases between. Here the CDR3 reads CASSLVSMGGNSYEQYF. DNA of the CDR3: TGTGCCAGCAGCTTAGTCTCGATGGGGGGAAACTCCTACGAGCAGTACTTC.

The rearrangement uses TRBV24-1 and TRBJ2-7; D might be TRBD2 (6 bases). The CDR3 loop spans 12 amino acids. Germline V gives CDR1 KGHDR, CDR2 SFDVKD. In DNA form, the CDR3 reads TGTGTCATCCTAGCGACGGCGGGGGAGCAGTACTTC. Residues: CVILATAGEQYF.

In this sample, this clonotype turned up many times. The chain uses TRBV12-3 or TRBV12-4 and TRBJ2-4, with TRBD1 matching 8 bases. The CDR3 extends over 15 amino acids. V trimming: 6 bases; J trimming: 0 bases; junction bases outside the gene matches: 4. This CDR3 reads CASSHRGIAKNIQYF. In nucleotides, the CDR3 is TGTGCCAGCAGCCACAGGGGGATAGCCAAAAACATTCAGTACTTC.

This clonotype was recorded many times. The chain uses TRBV7-9 and TRBJ2-1, with D possibly matching TRBD2 (6 bases). Per the germline V gene, CDR1 is SEHNR and CDR2 is FQNEAQ (reference sequence). The germline V and J ends were trimmed by 0 bases and 3 bases, with 12 bases remaining between them. The CDR3 covers 16 residues. CDR3 DNA: TGTGCCAGCAGCTTAGCCCTTGCGGGAATCTACAATGAGCAGTTCTTC. Translating gives CASSLALAGIYNEQFF.